This T cell receptor (beta chain) is drawn from a study of shared clonotypes between healthy human individuals. Regarding the study as a whole: Non-shared clonotypes had lower generation probabilities than clonotypes shared by all four sorted-subset donors. Genetic and exposure-history diversity was limited by the small donor number.

The CDR3 sequence is 15 residues long. CDR1 is LNHDA and CDR2 is SQIVND in the germline V gene (reference sequence). The V gene lost 1 base and the J gene lost 7 bases, with 17 bases spanning the gap. In the sorted-subset replicate PCRs, around 0.2 ug DNA, around 30,000 T cell genomes, was used. Some clones are missing from TCRdb's copy, which holds only in-frame ones; the method was immunoSEQ multiplex PCR. Among millions of clones, roughly 94% were seen once, and the ten largest hold around 1.1%. On this clone: Its antigen is as yet unknown.

Naive CD8 cells comprised CD45RO-negative, CCR7-positively selected cells, excluding terminally differentiated effector memory CD45RA+ cells. This sequence joins TRBV19 and TRBJ2-7; D is possibly TRBD2 (5 bases). The sequence was obtained from a man between 18 and 29 years old in good health. Input material: naive CD8+ T cells sorted from blood. CDR3: CASSIARGYLGEQYF. DNA of the CDR3: TGTGCCAGTAGTATAGCCCGGGGATACCTCGGGGAGCAGTACTTC.